The entry that follows covers one T cell receptor (beta chain) sequence. Its antigen is currently unknown. The data derive from a study of cytomegalovirus exposure and HLA in healthy donors. Broader study findings: Roughly uniform sequencing depth across donors was assumed, possibly incorrectly. Published work reported that the classifier diagnosed cytomegalovirus status with high specificity and sensitivity.

It was with 60 Vbeta and 13 Jbeta primers that the PCR ran. Some clones are missing from TCRdb's copy, which holds only in-frame ones; the method was immunoSEQ multiplex PCR. The sample consists of under 150,000 clones, around 85% of them appearing once. This receptor was taken from a woman between 50 and 59 years old in good health and CMV-seropositive. The sequenced sample consisted of PBMCs.

In nucleotides, the CDR3 is TGTGCCAGCAGCTTCGGAGGACAGGCCTACGAGCAGTACTTC. Encoded protein: CASSFGGQAYEQYF. The rearrangement joins TRBV5-4 to TRBJ2-7; TRBD1 matches at 7 bases. The V and J ends lost 2 bases and 2 bases, in that order; junction bases with no gene match: 4. This CDR3 is built from 14 residues. Germline V CDR1 and CDR2: SGHNT, YYREEE (reference sequence). Full variable domain (rest looked up from reference TRBV5-4 and TRBJ2-7): ETGVTQSPTHLIKTRGQQVTLRCSSQSGHNTVSWYQQALGQGPQFIFQYYREEENGRGNFPPRFSGLQFPNYSSELNVNALELDDSALYLCASSFGGQAYEQYFGPGTRLTVT.